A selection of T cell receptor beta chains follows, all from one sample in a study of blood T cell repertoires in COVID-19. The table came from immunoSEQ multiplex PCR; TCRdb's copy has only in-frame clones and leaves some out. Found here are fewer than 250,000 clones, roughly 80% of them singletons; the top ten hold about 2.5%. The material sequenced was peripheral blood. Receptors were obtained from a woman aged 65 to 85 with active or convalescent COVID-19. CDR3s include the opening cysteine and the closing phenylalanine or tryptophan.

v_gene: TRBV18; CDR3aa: CASSPPGQTNEKLFF
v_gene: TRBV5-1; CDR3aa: CASSLASGGYNEQFF
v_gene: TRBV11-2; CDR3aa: CASSLAPSPTSTDTQYF
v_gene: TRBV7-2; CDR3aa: CASSPEASFGRGVQETQYF
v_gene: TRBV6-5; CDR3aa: CASTAQGQTEAFF
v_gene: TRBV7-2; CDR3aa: CASSLSQADTQYF
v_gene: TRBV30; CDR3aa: CAQGGAEAFF
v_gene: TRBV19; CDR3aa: CASSTPGLGLFGYTF
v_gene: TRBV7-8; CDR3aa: CASSQSAVASTDTQYF
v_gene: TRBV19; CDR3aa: CASSIAWTGGQPQHF
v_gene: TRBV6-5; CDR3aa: CASSDRVRSSPLHF
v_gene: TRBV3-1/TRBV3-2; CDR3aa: CASSQWAGAANQPQHF
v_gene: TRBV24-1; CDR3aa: CATSRSGALQFF
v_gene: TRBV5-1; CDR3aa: CASSLSFTGTSSYEQYF
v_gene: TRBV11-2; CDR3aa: CASSLPLNSPLHF
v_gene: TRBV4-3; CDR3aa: CASSQESLAGSYNEQFF
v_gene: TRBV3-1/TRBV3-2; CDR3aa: CASSQVAGGDQPQHF
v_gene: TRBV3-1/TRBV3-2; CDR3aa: CASSQVCAPEAFF
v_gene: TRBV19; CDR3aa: CATPPWGENLSSYEQYF
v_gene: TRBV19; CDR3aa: CASAGRGGLAVYEQYF
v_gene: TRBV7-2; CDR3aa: CASSPQTGAANYGYTF
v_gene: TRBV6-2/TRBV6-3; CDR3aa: CASSYEYGTGELFF
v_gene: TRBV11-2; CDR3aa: CASSFQGDQPQHF
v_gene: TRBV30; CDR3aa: CAWSARRDIYSNQPQHF
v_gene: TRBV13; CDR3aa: CASSSPRTEGSTEAFF
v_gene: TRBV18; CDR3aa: CASSPPGGSGHSYNEQFF
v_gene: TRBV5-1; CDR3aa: CASSLARGTNEQFF
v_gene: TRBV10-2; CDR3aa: CASWAGGPVETQYF
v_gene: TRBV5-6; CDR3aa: CASSGQGIQPQHF
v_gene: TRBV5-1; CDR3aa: CASRKTGVVDTQYF
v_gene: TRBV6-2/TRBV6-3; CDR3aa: CASSYSSRENYEQYF
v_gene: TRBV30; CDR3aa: CAWAGQNNQPQHF
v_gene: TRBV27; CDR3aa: CASSLRVLKKGGQFF
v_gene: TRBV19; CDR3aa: CASKVSGMSSYEQYF
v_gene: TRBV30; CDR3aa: CAWSPRRAVTQDTQYF
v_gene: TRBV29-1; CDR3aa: CSVAQGMNTEAFF
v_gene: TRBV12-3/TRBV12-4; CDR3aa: CASSLGGSDTQYF
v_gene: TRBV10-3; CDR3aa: CAISLLPGQGAGNTIYF
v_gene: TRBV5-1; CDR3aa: CASSSSPTSGGETQYF
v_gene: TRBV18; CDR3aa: CASSEGGQSNSPLHF
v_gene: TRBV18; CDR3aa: CASSPGREAIEQYF
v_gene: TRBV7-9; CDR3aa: CACSGIGTSGYEQYF
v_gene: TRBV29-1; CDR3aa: CSATPRGDGYTF
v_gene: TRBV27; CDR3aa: CASRDNRGLREKLFF
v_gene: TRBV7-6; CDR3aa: CASSSVTSTDTQYF
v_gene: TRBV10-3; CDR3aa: CAISSGLAGGDYEQYF
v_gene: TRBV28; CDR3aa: CASSSTGGGYTF
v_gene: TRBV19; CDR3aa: CASSKEGAYGYTF
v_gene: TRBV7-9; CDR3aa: CASSLGQGRDEKLFF
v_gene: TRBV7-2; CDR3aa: CASSSPGTGGREQYF
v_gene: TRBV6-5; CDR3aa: CASSLLRGATEAFF
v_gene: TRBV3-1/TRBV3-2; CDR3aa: CASSQGQGSEKLFF
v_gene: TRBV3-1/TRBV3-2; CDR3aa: CASSQEGATGRGYTF
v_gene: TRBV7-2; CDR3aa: CASSPNEGNEKLFF
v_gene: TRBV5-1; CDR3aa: CASSFGAGYSGNTIYF
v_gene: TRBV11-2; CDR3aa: CASSPFSGGLNTGELFF
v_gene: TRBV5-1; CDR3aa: CASSPGLAGGQEQFF